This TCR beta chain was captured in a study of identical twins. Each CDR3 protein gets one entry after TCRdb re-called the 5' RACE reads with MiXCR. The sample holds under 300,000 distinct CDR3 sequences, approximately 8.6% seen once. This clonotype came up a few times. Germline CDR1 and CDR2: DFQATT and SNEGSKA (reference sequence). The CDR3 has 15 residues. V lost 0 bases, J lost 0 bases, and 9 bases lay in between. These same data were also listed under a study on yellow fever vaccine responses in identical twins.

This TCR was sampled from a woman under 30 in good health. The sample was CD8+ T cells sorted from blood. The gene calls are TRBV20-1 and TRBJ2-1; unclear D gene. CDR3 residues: CSARERDYSYNEQFF. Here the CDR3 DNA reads TGCAGTGCTAGAGAAAGAGATTACTCCTACAATGAGCAGTTCTTC.